This T cell receptor (beta chain) was sequenced for a study of T cell repertoires in cytomegalovirus infection. From the reads, TCRdb called clonotypes with MiXCR, one entry per CDR3 protein. Of about 530,000 distinct CDR3 sequences in the sample, around 27% were seen once. CDR1 is SGHVS and CDR2 is FNYEAQ in the germline V gene. This CDR3 has 16 amino acids. V dropped 3 bases and J dropped 7 bases, with 21 bases sitting between them. This clonotype came up a few times. Sequenced material: PBMCs. The receptor's source is a human donor in good health (CMV status not recorded). Some clones in this sample may be carry-over from other donors' samples. This chain links TRBV7-6 with TRBJ2-5, with D perhaps TRBD1 (6 bases). In nucleotides, the CDR3 is TGTGCCAGCAGCTTCGATCTGGGGGCTGGGTTTGGGACCCAGTACTTC. Residues: CASSFDLGAGFGTQYF.